The 10 T cell receptor beta chains reported below all come from one sample, sequenced in a study of shared clonotypes between healthy human individuals. Generated by immunoSEQ multiplex PCR, the TCRdb table keeps only in-frame clones and is missing some. The repertoire holds 2,500,000 or so clones, with around 92% as singletons. The specimen sequenced was naive CD4+ T cells from PBMCs. Described subset: CD45RA+ positively selected. All receptors derive from a man younger than 35 in good health. Some clones in this sample may be carry-over from other donors' samples.

The chain uses TRBV11-2 and TRBJ2-2, with 9 bases that match TRBD2. The V segment lost 5 bases and the J segment 6 bases; nucleotides outside the gene matches: 13. The germline gives CDR1 SGHAT, CDR2 FQNNGV. This CDR3 has 17 residues. The CDR3: CASSPRGTSFTPGELFF. DNA for the CDR3: TGTGCCAGCAGCCCCAGGGGGACTAGCTTTACGCCCGGGGAGCTGTTTTTT.

V and J are TRBV28 and TRBJ1-2; TRBD1 might be the D (6 bases). The CDR3 contains 15 residues. V was clipped by 3 bases and J by 0 bases, with 11 bases between them. Germline CDR1 reads MDHEN; CDR2 reads SYDVKM. In DNA, the CDR3 is TGTGCCAGCAGTTTGGCGGACAGCGCTAACTATGGCTACACCTTC. It encodes CASSLADSANYGYTF.

The genes are TRBV7-9 and TRBJ1-1; no reliable D call. Germline V gene sequence: CDR1 SEHNR, CDR2 FQNEAQ (reference sequence). The CDR3 totals 13 residues. The V and J ends lost 4 bases and 3 bases respectively, with 9 bases between them. In DNA form, the CDR3 reads TGTGCCAGCAGCTACCGGCGGGACACTGAAGCTTTCTTT. Translating gives CASSYRRDTEAFF.

Of note for this clone: Distinct nucleotide sequences in the sample also encode this CDR3. The chain links TRBV5-1 to TRBJ1-5, with D maybe TRBD1 (5 bases). The CDR3 totals 14 residues. In germline, CDR1 is SGHRS, CDR2 YFSETQ. Trimming removed 0 bases at V and 5 bases at J, with 9 bases between. CDR3 sequence reads: CASSLGGGDQPQHF. The CDR3 bases are TGCGCCAGCAGCTTGGGCGGGGGTGATCAGCCCCAGCATTTT.

The chain is built from TRBV9 and TRBJ2-2; no definite D call. The CDR3 is made up of 13 amino acids. Trimming left V 0 bases short and J 7 bases short, with 7 bases between. Germline-derived CDR1 and CDR2 are SGDLS and YYNGEE. CDR3: CASSVDWVGELFF. In DNA, the CDR3 is TGTGCCAGCAGCGTAGATTGGGTCGGGGAGCTGTTTTTT. The full variable domain, rest sourced from reference TRBV9 and TRBJ2-2, is DSGVTQTPKHLITATGQRVTLRCSPRSGDLSVYWYQQSLDQGLQFLIQYYNGEERAKGNILERFSAQQFPDLHSELNLSSLELGDSALYFCASSVDWVGELFFGEGSRLTVL.

V and J are TRBV29-1 and TRBJ2-3; TRBD2 agrees at 10 bases. Unmatched junction bases numbered 14, after V lost 3 bases and J lost 8 bases. The CDR3 contains 16 residues. The V gene's germline CDR1 is SQVTM and CDR2 ANQGSEA. This CDR3 is CSVEYTSGTGGGTQYF. The CDR3, as DNA: TGCAGCGTTGAGTATACTAGCGGGACTGGGGGCGGTACGCAGTATTTT.

J is TRBJ2-6 and V is TRBV10-3; D is uncertain. CDR1 is ENHRY and CDR2 is SYGVKD in the germline V gene. This CDR3 spans 14 amino acids. Trimming took 2 bases from V and 5 from J, leaving 7 bases between them. CDR3 protein: CAISEPPRANVLTF. In nucleotides, the CDR3 is TGTGCCATCAGTGAGCCGCCCAGGGCCAACGTCCTGACTTTC.

V usage is TRBV4-2 and J usage is TRBJ2-3; 11 nucleotides line up with TRBD2. After removal of 4 bases from V and 0 bases from J, the junction contained 9 bases not matched to a gene. This CDR3 contains 18 residues. CDR1 and CDR2 from the germline V gene are LGHNA and YNFKEQ. CDR3 residues: CASSLVPLAGVSTDTQYF. CDR3 nucleotides: TGTGCCAGCAGCCTCGTCCCACTAGCGGGGGTTAGCACAGATACGCAGTATTTT.

V and J are TRBV14 and TRBJ2-7; D is perhaps TRBD2 (6 bases). CDR1 and CDR2 from the germline V gene are SGHDN and FVKESK. V was shortened by 0 bases and J by 9 bases, with 21 bases between the two germline ends. This CDR3 has 16 amino acids. The CDR3 loop is CASSQDRVAVGSWQYF. The CDR3 region has the DNA TGTGCCAGCAGCCAAGACAGGGTAGCGGTAGGGAGTTGGCAGTACTTC.

The chain combines TRBV12-5 with TRBJ2-2, with a weak D call TRBD1 (5 bases). Germline assignment: CDR1 LGHNT and CDR2 FRNRAP. Trimming shortened V by 0 bases and J by 4 bases, and 9 bases separated the two germline ends. The CDR3 runs 15 residues. CDR3 residues: CASGLVIGVTGELFF. The CDR3 coding sequence is TGTGCTAGTGGTTTGGTAATAGGGGTCACCGGGGAGCTGTTTTTT.